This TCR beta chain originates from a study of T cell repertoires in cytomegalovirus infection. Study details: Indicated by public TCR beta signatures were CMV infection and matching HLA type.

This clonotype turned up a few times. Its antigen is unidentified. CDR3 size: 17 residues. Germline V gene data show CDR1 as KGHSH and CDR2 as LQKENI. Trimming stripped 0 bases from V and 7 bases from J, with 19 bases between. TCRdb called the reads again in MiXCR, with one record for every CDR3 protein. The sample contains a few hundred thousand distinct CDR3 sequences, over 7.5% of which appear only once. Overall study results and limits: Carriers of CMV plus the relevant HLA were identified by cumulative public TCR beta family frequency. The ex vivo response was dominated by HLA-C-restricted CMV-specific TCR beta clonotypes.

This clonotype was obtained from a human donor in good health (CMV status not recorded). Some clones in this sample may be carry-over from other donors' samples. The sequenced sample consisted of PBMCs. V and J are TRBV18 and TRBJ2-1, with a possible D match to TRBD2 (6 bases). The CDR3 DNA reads TGTGCCAGCTCACCACCGTCGGGGGATAATCGAAGAAATGAGCAGTTCTTC. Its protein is CASSPPSGDNRRNEQFF. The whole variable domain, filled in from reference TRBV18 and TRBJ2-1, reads NAGVMQNPRHLVRRRGQEARLRCSPMKGHSHVYWYRQLPEEGLKFMVYLQKENIIDESGMPKERFSAEFPKEGPSILRIQQVVRGDSAAYFCASSPPSGDNRRNEQFFGPGTRLTVL.